This T cell receptor (beta chain) was sequenced for a study of blood T cells in healthy people across ages. A few counts support this clonotype. Its antigen is unknown. Whole-study results and caveats: Naive CD4+ cells and diversity were both higher in long-lived donors than in aged donors.

V lost 0 bases and J lost 3; bases outside the gene matches: 7. Germline CDR1 reads MGHRA; CDR2 reads YSYEKL. CDR3 size: 18 residues. Next came a second PCR, run for roughly 6 to 11 cycles, which used a sample-barcoded 5' primer along with a J-beta primer mix. MiXCR was run by TCRdb on the 5' RACE reads, yielding one entry per CDR3 protein. The table records approximately 960,000 distinct CDR3 sequences, 25% to 35% of them present only once. All donors came from Russia, were Caucasian and healthy, and spanned ages about 6 to 100. This sample also appeared in a second study, on T cells of mothers and their children. According to that study: The TCR beta CDR3 read count exceeded 9.5 million for each mother and was about 3 million for each child. Persisting microchimeric T cell clones went undetected.

The rearrangement joins TRBV4-1 to TRBJ1-6, with 8 bases identical to TRBD1. Sequenced input: blood. The receptor was derived from a woman aged 40 to 50 in good health. The CDR3 DNA reads TGCGCCAGCAGCCAAGATGGGGGGACAGGCTACTATAATTCACCCCTCCACTTT. Its translation is CASSQDGGTGYYNSPLHF.